This T cell receptor beta chain was documented in a study of immune evolution from preneoplasia to lung adenocarcinoma. Broader study findings: Highest clonality occurred in KRAS-mutant, not EGFR-mutant or double wild-type, nodules. Top clone share appeared to fall from AAH through AIS, MIA, adenocarcinoma.

Profiling relied on immunoSEQ multiplex PCR, and the TCRdb table lists in-frame clones only, not all of them. The table lists 6,000 to 6,500 clones, about 84% of them singletons. Of note for this clone: Its antigen remains unknown.

The CDR3 extends over 15 amino acids. Germline lookup yields CDR1 SGHRS and CDR2 YFSETQ. The V and J ends lost 5 bases and 2 bases respectively, with 13 bases between them. The sequenced sample consisted of FFPE lung adenocarcinoma in situ tissue. This sequence joins TRBV5-1 and TRBJ2-2; unclear D gene. The clonotype was recovered from a donor at least 70 years old with lung adenocarcinoma. The CDR3: CASSSTGGNTGELFF. As DNA, the CDR3 is TGCGCCAGCAGTTCCACTGGCGGAAACACCGGGGAGCTGTTTTTT.